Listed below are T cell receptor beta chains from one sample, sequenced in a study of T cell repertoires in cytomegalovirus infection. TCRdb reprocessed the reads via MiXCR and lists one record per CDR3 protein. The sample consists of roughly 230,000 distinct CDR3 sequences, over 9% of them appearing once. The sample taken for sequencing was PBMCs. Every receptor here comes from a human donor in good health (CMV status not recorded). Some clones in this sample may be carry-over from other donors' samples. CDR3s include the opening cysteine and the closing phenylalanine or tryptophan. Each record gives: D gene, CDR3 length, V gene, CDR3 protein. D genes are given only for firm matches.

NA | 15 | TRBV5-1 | CASSLAVGQNTEAFF
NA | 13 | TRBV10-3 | CAISASKAGEQYF
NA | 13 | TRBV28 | CASSLLSGPSKFF
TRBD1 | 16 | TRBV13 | CASSPWTGPMNTEAFF
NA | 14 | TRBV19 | CASRSGQLNTEAFF
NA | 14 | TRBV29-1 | CSVSSESSTDTQYF
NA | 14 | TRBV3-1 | CASSLSPGDYEQYF
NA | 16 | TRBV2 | CASSASSILITGELFF
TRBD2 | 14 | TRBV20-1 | CSASGGAVQETQYF
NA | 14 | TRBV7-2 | CASSPFTTYNEQFF
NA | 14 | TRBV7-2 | CASSLVRGQETQYF
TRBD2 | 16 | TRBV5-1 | CASSLEGSGGANEQFF
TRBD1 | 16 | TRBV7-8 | CASSLDRGQGDYEQYF
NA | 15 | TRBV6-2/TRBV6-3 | CARSYPGAPEDTQYF
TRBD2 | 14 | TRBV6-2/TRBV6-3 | CASIKPGGVNEQFF
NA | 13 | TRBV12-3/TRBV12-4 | CASSFPGGNTIYF
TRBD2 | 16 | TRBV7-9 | CASSLESPSGMREQYF
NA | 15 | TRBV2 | CASSEEAQGRDTQYF
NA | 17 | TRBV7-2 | CASSLSPKGGANTEAFF
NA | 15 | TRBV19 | CASSPEQLFHNEQFF
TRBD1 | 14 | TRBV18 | CASSPGGQAYGYTF
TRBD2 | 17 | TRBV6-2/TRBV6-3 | CASSKIPTSGSQNEQFF
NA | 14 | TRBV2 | CASGRDSPYNEQFF
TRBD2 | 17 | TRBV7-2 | CASSLVSGSGGKNEQFF
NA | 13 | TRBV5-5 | CASSRNSGEKLFF
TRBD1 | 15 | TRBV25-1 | CASSETGLGNQPQHF
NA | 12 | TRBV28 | CASRTGGGEAFF
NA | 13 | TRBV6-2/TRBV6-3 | CASSPGATGSSYF
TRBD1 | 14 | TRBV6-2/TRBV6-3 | CASDRGRRDNEQFF
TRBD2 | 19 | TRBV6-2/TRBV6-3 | CASSFYYPGLAGSTDTQYF
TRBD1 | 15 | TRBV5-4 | CASSLGPGTGNEQYF
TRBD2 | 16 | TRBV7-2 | CASSPRLAADTGELFF
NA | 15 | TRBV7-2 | CASSLRLPSGNTIYF
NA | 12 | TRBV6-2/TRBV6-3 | CASSRALGEQYF
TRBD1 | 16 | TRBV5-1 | CASRRAGTGNSYEQYF